This TCR beta chain was profiled in a study of beta chain features in type 1 diabetes. The CDR3 has 13 amino acids. V was cut by 7 bases and J by 4 bases, with 14 bases left in between. CDR1 and CDR2 (germline): GTSNPN, SVGIG (reference sequence). Investigators reverse transcribed all isolated RNA, so they sequenced expressed TCRB transcripts. Clones were read by immunoSEQ multiplex PCR, and TCRdb kept only the in-frame ones, dropping some. The sample contains 300,000 to 400,000 clones, approximately 9.9% of which appear only once. The TCR originated in a woman aged 25 to 45 in good health. This chain joins TRBV30 and TRBJ1-3, with a tentative D call TRBD1 (5 bases). Input material: naive CD4+ T cells from blood. Here the CDR3 reads CASSGTEGNTIYF. The CDR3 DNA sequence: TGTGCCTCCTCTGGGACTGAGGGAAACACCATATATTTT. The entire variable domain, with the rest obtained from reference TRBV30 and TRBJ1-3, is as follows: SQTIHQWPATLVQPVGSPLSLECTVEGTSNPNLYWYRQAAGRGLQLLFYSVGIGQISSEVPQNLSASRPQDRQFILSSKKLLLSDSGFYLCASSGTEGNTIYFGEGSWLTVV.